This T cell receptor beta chain came from a study of blood T cell repertoires in COVID-19. Using immunoSEQ multiplex PCR, the repertoire was profiled, and TCRdb retains in-frame clones only, with some absent. The sample contains about 250,000 clones, around 90% of which appear only once. The sample taken for sequencing was PBMCs or T cells enriched from blood (not recorded which). This clonotype originated in a woman in her fifties or sixties who had recovered from COVID-19.

The CDR3 reads CSASNPSGTYNEQFF. The DNA of the CDR3 is TGCAGTGCTAGTAATCCTAGCGGGACCTACAATGAGCAGTTCTTC. This chain connects TRBV20-1 to TRBJ2-1, with TRBD2 matching over 9 bases. V shed 3 bases and J 2 bases; nucleotides not matched to a gene: 5. The CDR3 contains 15 residues. Germline V lookup: CDR1 DFQATT, CDR2 SNEGSKA (reference sequence).